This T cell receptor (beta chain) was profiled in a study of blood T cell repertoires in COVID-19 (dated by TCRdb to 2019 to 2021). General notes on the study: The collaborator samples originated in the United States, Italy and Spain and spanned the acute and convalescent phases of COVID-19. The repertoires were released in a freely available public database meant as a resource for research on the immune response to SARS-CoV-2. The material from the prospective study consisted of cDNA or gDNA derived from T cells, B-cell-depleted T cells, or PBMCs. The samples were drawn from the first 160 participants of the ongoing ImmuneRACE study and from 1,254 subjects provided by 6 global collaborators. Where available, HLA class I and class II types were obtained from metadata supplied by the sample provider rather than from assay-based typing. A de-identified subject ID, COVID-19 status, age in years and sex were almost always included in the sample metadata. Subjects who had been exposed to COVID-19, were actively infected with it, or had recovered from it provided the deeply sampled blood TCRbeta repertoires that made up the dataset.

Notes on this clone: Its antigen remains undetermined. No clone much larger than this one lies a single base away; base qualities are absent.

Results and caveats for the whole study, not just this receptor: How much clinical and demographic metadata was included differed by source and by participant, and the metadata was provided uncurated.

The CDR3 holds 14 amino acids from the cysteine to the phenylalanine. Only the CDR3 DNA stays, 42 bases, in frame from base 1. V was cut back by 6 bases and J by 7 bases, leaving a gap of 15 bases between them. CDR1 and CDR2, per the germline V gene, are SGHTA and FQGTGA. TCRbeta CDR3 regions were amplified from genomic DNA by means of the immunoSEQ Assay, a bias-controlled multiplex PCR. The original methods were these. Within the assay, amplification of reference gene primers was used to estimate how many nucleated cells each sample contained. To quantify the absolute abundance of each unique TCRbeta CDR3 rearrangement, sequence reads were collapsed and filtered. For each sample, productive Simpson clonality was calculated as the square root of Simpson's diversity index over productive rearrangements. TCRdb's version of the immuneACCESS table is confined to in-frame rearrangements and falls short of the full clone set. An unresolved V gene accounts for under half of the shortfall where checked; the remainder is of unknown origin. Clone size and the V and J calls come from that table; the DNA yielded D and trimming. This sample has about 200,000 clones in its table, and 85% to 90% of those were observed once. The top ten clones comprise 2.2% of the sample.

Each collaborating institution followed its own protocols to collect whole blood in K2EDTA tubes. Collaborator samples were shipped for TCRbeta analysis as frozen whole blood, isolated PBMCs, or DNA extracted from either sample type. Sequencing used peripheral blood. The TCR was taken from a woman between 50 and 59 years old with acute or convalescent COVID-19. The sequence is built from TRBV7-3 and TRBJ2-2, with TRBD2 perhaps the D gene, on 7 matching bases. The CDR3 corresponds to CASSFGGPIGELFF. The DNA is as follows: TGTGCCAGCAGTTTCGGGGGGCCGATCGGGGAGCTGTTTTTT.